Shown below are 3 T cell receptor beta chains from a single sample sequenced in a study of chemoradiotherapy in HPV16-positive cancers. Libraries were prepared by immunoSEQ multiplex PCR; TCRdb keeps only in-frame clonotypes and omits some of them. The repertoire consists of some 5,000 clones, with 90% to 95% occurring once and the leading ten covering around 3.1%. Sequenced material: tumor tissue, taken from a patient who underwent chemoradiotherapy. Source of these receptors: a human donor with HPV-associated anogenital cancer.

The chain combines TRBV4-2 with TRBJ2-1; 7 nucleotides align to TRBD2. V was clipped by 4 bases and J by 4 bases; unmatched bases: 7. Germline V CDR1 and CDR2: LGHNA, YNFKEQ. CDR3 length: 15 residues. The CDR3 here is CASSPPQRDYNEQFF. The CDR3 nucleotides read TGTGCCAGCAGCCCCCCCCAGCGGGATTACAATGAGCAGTTCTTC.

The rearrangement joins TRBV5-1 to TRBJ2-7; unclear D gene. The CDR3 is 12 amino acids. The V end lost 1 base, the J end lost 5 bases, and 7 bases lay between the germline ends. Per the germline V gene, CDR1 is SGHRS and CDR2 is YFSETQ. The CDR3 DNA is TGCGCCAGCAGCTTGCCGGCTAACGAGCAGTACTTC. Encoded protein: CASSLPANEQYF.

V gene TRBV28 combines with J gene TRBJ2-7; D not certain. Deletions cut 7 bases from V and 6 bases from J, with 13 bases between. CDR3 length equals 12 residues. Looked up from germline, CDR1 is MDHEN and CDR2 is SYDVKM. The CDR3 DNA reads TGTGCCAGCACCACCCCCTCGGGCGAGCAGTACTTC. It specifies CASTTPSGEQYF.